The rows below give T cell receptor beta chains drawn from one sample of a study of identifying expanded T cells in peripheral blood. Method: immunoSEQ multiplex PCR; TCRdb's copy keeps in-frame clones and lacks some. The sample contains roughly 63,000 clones, around four fifths of which appear only once. Sequencing input: blood. The source of these receptors is a person between 18 and 69 years old in good health. Both conserved end residues are part of each CDR3. The order of the fields is clone size, J gene, V gene, D gene, CDR3 protein, CDR3 DNA. D genes are given only for firm matches. The listing skips clone size in some rows; elsewhere it reads once, few, many or a size class.

NA	TRBJ1-3	TRBV19	TRBD1	CASSLTGNAVGNTIYF	TGTGCCAGTAGTTTGACAGGGAACGCAGTTGGAAACACCATATATTTT
NA	TRBJ2-5	TRBV11-3	NA	CASSLWAIQETQYF	TGTGCCAGCAGCTTATGGGCGATCCAAGAGACCCAGTACTTC
once	TRBJ1-2	TRBV6-1	NA	CASSERPNYGYTF	TGTGCCAGCAGTGAAAGACCCAACTATGGCTACACCTTC
NA	TRBJ2-5	TRBV11-2	NA	CASNNPDNQETQYF	TGTGCCAGCAACAATCCTGACAACCAAGAGACCCAGTACTTC
NA	TRBJ2-2	TRBV29-1	TRBD1	CSVGDRRNTGELFF	TGCAGCGTTGGGGACAGACGGAACACCGGGGAGCTGTTTTTT
NA	TRBJ1-2	TRBV28	NA	CASRLTAYGYTF	TGTGCCAGCAGATTGACAGCGTATGGCTACACCTTC
few	TRBJ1-4	TRBV7-6	TRBD1	CASSLLQGLEKLFF	TGTGCCAGCAGCTTACTACAGGGGCTCGAAAAACTGTTTTTT
NA	TRBJ1-6	TRBV4-1	NA	CASSQEPGSISPLHF	TGCGCCAGCAGCCAAGAGCCAGGGTCTATTTCACCCCTCCACTTT
NA	TRBJ2-7	TRBV4-3	TRBD2	CASSPSGRAYEQYF	TGCGCCAGCAGCCCTAGCGGGAGGGCCTACGAGCAGTACTTC
NA	TRBJ2-2	TRBV19	TRBD2	CASQKDGGAAGELFF	TGTGCCAGCCAAAAAGACGGGGGGGCAGCCGGGGAGCTGTTTTTT
NA	TRBJ2-1	TRBV2	TRBD2	CASSASGRARQFNEQFF	TGTGCCAGCTCGGCTAGCGGGAGGGCCCGACAGTTCAATGAGCAGTTCTTC
NA	TRBJ2-2	TRBV4-1	NA	CASSQAKSRGDTGELFF	TGCGCCAGCAGCCAAGCCAAAAGTAGGGGGGACACCGGGGAGCTGTTTTTT
NA	TRBJ2-3	TRBV27	NA	CASTQRLLTDTQYF	TGTGCCAGCACCCAGCGCCTCCTCACAGATACGCAGTATTTT
NA	TRBJ1-4	TRBV5-6	NA	CASSLTGFNEKLFF	TGTGCCAGCAGCTTGACAGGGTTTAATGAAAAACTGTTTTTT
NA	TRBJ1-2	TRBV19	NA	CASSIKFNRGDGYTF	TGTGCCAGTAGTATTAAGTTTAATCGGGGAGATGGCTACACCTTC
once	TRBJ2-1	TRBV19	NA	CASRLRDKNPNEQFF	TGTGCCAGTAGGCTCCGGGACAAAAACCCGAATGAGCAGTTCTTC
NA	TRBJ2-3	TRBV29-1	NA	CSVERQERQYF	TGCAGCGTTGAGAGACAGGAGCGGCAGTATTTT
NA	TRBJ1-4	TRBV27	NA	CASSLLATNEKLFF	TGTGCCAGCAGTTTACTTGCAACTAATGAAAAACTGTTTTTT
NA	TRBJ2-2	TRBV29-1	TRBD1	CSGRQGSTGELFF	TGCAGCGGGAGACAGGGGAGCACCGGGGAGCTGTTTTTT
NA	TRBJ2-2	TRBV10-3	NA	CAISGHGNTGELFF	TGTGCCATCAGTGGACACGGTAACACCGGGGAGCTGTTTTTT
NA	TRBJ2-1	TRBV5-4	NA	CASRGWDSYNEQFF	TGTGCCAGCAGGGGGTGGGACTCCTACAATGAGCAGTTCTTC
NA	TRBJ1-1	TRBV5-4	TRBD1	CASSSDGTGTSNTEAFF	TGTGCCAGCAGCTCTGATGGGACAGGGACGTCGAACACTGAAGCTTTCTTT
large	TRBJ1-2	TRBV5-1	NA	CASSWDKSYGYTF	TGCGCCAGCAGCTGGGACAAAAGCTATGGCTACACCTTC
NA	TRBJ2-7	TRBV9	NA	CASSDGSAGPYF	TGTGCCAGCAGCGACGGGAGCGCCGGGCCGTACTTC
NA	TRBJ1-2	TRBV19	NA	CASSIDQTGSRRGYTF	TGTGCCAGTAGTATAGATCAAACCGGGTCCCGGCGGGGCTACACCTTC
NA	TRBJ1-2	TRBV4-2	TRBD1	CASSQEGTGGGYTF	TGTGCCAGCAGCCAAGAAGGAACAGGGGGTGGCTACACCTTC
NA	TRBJ1-1	TRBV7-2	NA	CASSLQGSENTEAFF	TGTGCCAGCAGCCTCCAGGGTTCGGAGAACACTGAAGCTTTCTTT
NA	TRBJ1-2	TRBV19	TRBD1	CASKGQGVYGYTF	TGTGCCAGTAAGGGACAGGGGGTCTATGGCTACACCTTC
NA	TRBJ1-3	TRBV18	NA	CASSPPSIPLPGNTIYF	TGTGCCAGCTCACCACCCTCCATCCCCCTACCTGGAAACACCATATATTTT
NA	TRBJ2-5	TRBV19	NA	CASSIGRVGETQYF	TGTGCCAGTAGTATTGGACGGGTTGGAGAGACCCAGTACTTC
once	TRBJ2-3	TRBV30	NA	CAWTSLDTQYF	TGTGCCTGGACTAGTTTGGATACGCAGTATTTT
NA	TRBJ2-5	TRBV27	NA	CASSLSKGSRTQYF	TGTGCCAGCAGTTTAAGTAAGGGCAGTCGGACCCAGTACTTC
NA	TRBJ2-2	TRBV7-9	TRBD2	CASSLGLAGASTGELFF	TGTGCCAGCAGCCTGGGACTAGCGGGAGCCTCCACCGGGGAGCTGTTTTTT
NA	TRBJ2-7	TRBV27	NA	CASSLRRGVSYEQYF	TGTGCCAGCAGTTTACGTAGGGGGGTTTCCTACGAGCAGTACTTC
NA	TRBJ2-1	TRBV18	TRBD2	CASSPTAGGPSGEQFF	TGTGCCAGCTCACCAACTGCGGGAGGACCTTCTGGGGAGCAGTTCTTC
NA	TRBJ2-6	TRBV5-1	NA	CASSSAGGGGSPGANVLTF	TGCGCCAGCAGCTCCGCAGGGGGCGGGGGTTCACCTGGGGCCAACGTCCTGACTTTC
NA	TRBJ2-1	TRBV5-4	TRBD2	CASSSGLAGINEQFF	TGTGCCAGCAGCTCGGGACTAGCGGGAATAAATGAGCAGTTCTTC
NA	TRBJ1-2	TRBV15	NA	CATSRYDSYYGYTF	TGTGCCACCAGCAGGTACGACAGCTACTATGGCTACACCTTC
NA	TRBJ1-6	TRBV4-3	NA	CASSQQPPDPSSYNSPLHF	TGCGCCAGCAGCCAACAACCCCCGGATCCGAGCTCCTATAATTCACCCCTCCACTTT
NA	TRBJ1-1	TRBV7-8	NA	CASSFFVNTEAFF	TGTGCCAGCAGCTTCTTCGTGAACACTGAAGCTTTCTTT
NA	TRBJ1-1	TRBV9	NA	CASSVVPGMGEAFF	TGTGCCAGCAGCGTAGTCCCCGGGATGGGGGAGGCTTTCTTT
NA	TRBJ2-3	TRBV11-2	NA	CASSRLGGFRTDTQYF	TGTGCCAGCAGCCGTCTTGGGGGATTTCGCACAGATACGCAGTATTTT
NA	TRBJ1-1	TRBV11-3	NA	CASSLAGLTNTEAFF	TGTGCCAGCAGCTTAGCAGGTTTAACGAACACTGAAGCTTTCTTT
NA	TRBJ2-1	TRBV5-1	NA	CASGVEGTGNEQFF	TGCGCCAGTGGCGTTGAGGGGACGGGGAATGAGCAGTTCTTC
NA	TRBJ2-5	TRBV6-5	TRBD2	CASSATSGKSETQYF	TGTGCCAGCAGTGCCACCAGCGGGAAGTCAGAGACCCAGTACTTC
once	TRBJ1-2	TRBV9	NA	CASSAQGDGYTF	TGTGCCAGCAGCGCCCAGGGAGACGGCTACACCTTC
NA	TRBJ1-2	TRBV29-1	NA	CSVGQRDKGGYTF	TGCAGCGTTGGGCAACGGGACAAGGGTGGCTACACCTTC
NA	TRBJ2-1	TRBV5-1	TRBD2	CASSLGLAGPNEQFF	TGCGCCAGCAGCTTGGGACTAGCGGGCCCCAATGAGCAGTTCTTC
NA	TRBJ1-1	TRBV19	NA	CASSIKGVGTEAFF	TGTGCCAGTAGTATTAAAGGGGTTGGGACTGAAGCTTTCTTT
NA	TRBJ2-5	TRBV4-3	NA	CASSQDRRAPETQYF	TGCGCCAGCAGCCAAGATAGGAGGGCACCAGAGACCCAGTACTTC
NA	TRBJ2-5	TRBV7-8	TRBD2	CASSFSGRTETQYF	TGTGCCAGCAGCTTTAGCGGGAGGACGGAGACCCAGTACTTC
NA	TRBJ1-2	TRBV2	NA	CASSEARGAGRYTF	TGTGCCAGCAGTGAAGCTAGGGGGGCTGGGAGATACACCTTC
NA	TRBJ2-1	TRBV7-9	TRBD2	CASSTLAGVWYNEQFF	TGTGCCAGCAGCACACTAGCGGGAGTTTGGTACAATGAGCAGTTCTTC
NA	TRBJ2-7	TRBV19	TRBD1	CASSIGTGSSYEQYF	TGTGCCAGTAGTATCGGGACAGGGAGCTCCTACGAGCAGTACTTC
NA	TRBJ1-1	TRBV2	TRBD1	CASSEPGTALNTEAFF	TGTGCCAGCAGTGAACCCGGGACAGCACTTAACACTGAAGCTTTCTTT